These 15 T cell receptor beta chains originate from one sample sequenced in a study of OX40 agonist ivuxolimab in advanced cancers. Repertoires were generated with immunoSEQ multiplex PCR, while TCRdb's copy carries only in-frame clones and drops some. The sample lists around 60,000 clones; 70% to 85% were seen once. The input for sequencing was CD4+ or CD8+ T cells sorted from blood, taken in a trial of the OX40 agonist ivuxolimab. These receptors originate from an adult with an advanced solid tumor such as melanoma, head and neck, liver or kidney cancer.

The rearrangement joins TRBV6-1 to TRBJ1-1, with D unclear. Trimming removed 6 bases from V and 0 bases from J, with 8 bases in between. CDR3 size: 13 residues. Germline V CDR1 and CDR2: MNHNS, SASEGT. The CDR3 loop reads CASSLQVNTEAFF. The CDR3 DNA is TGTGCCAGCAGCCTTCAGGTGAACACTGAAGCTTTCTTT.

This clone was seen only once. The J gene is TRBJ1-6, the V gene TRBV7-8; D uncertain. This CDR3 is 15 amino acids long. Germline loops: CDR1 SGHVS, CDR2 FQNEAQ. The V gene lost 5 bases and the J gene lost 4 bases, with 12 bases spanning the gap. The CDR3 region is CASSPSRSYNSPLHF. CDR3 sequence (DNA): TGTGCCAGCAGCCCGAGCCGGTCTTATAATTCACCCCTCCACTTT.

The chain combines TRBV19 with TRBJ2-5, with 9 bases aligning to TRBD1. CDR3 length: 13 residues. V was pared by 5 bases and J by 3 bases, with 1 base of the junction left unmatched. Germline CDR1 LNHDA, CDR2 SQIVND (reference sequence). The CDR3 DNA sequence: TGTGCCAGTAGTGGACAGGGGAAAGAGACCCAGTACTTC. Amino acid sequence: CASSGQGKETQYF.

This clone was seen just once. This rearrangement joins TRBV4-1 to TRBJ2-1; 12 nucleotides agree with TRBD1. Looked up from germline, CDR1 is MGHRA and CDR2 is YSYEKL. CDR3 length: 16 residues. Losses at the gene ends were 2 bases for V and 12 bases for J; bases not matched to a gene: 11. This chain's CDR3 is CASSQQVGQGAYRQFF. CDR3 in DNA: TGCGCCAGCAGCCAACAGGTGGGACAGGGGGCTTATAGGCAGTTCTTC.

This chain joins TRBV6-5 and TRBJ1-4, with 7 bases lining up with TRBD1. The CDR3 loop spans 15 amino acids. Germline V lookup: CDR1 MNHEY, CDR2 SVGAGI. With 5 bases clipped from V and 5 bases from J, the junction kept 8 bases outside the gene matches. The CDR3 protein is CASSVSGQKNEKLFF. The CDR3 bases are TGTGCCAGCAGTGTATCGGGACAGAAAAATGAAAAACTGTTTTTT.

This chain links TRBV7-2 with TRBJ2-7; D is ambiguous. V lost 1 base and J 6 bases, leaving 4 bases between the germline ends. This CDR3 has 11 amino acids. Per the germline V gene, CDR1 is SGHTA and CDR2 is FQGNSA. The CDR3: CASSLVGEQYF. CDR3 sequence (DNA): TGTGCCAGCAGCTTAGTCGGCGAGCAGTACTTC.

The count of this clone is one. The chain uses TRBV5-5 and TRBJ2-6, with D perhaps matching TRBD1 (6 bases). Trimming pared 0 bases from V and 13 bases from J, leaving 17 bases between. This CDR3 has 15 amino acids. Germline V gene lookup returns CDR1 SGHKS and CDR2 YYEKEE (reference sequence). The CDR3 region has the DNA TGTGCCAGCAGCTTGGAGGGATCAGGGACAAGGGTCCTGACTTTC. Translation: CASSLEGSGTRVLTF.

This clone was observed a handful of times. The CDR3 DNA is TGTGCCAGCAGCTCCCGGGGACAGGAAGGCTTTAATCAGCCCCAGCATTTT. Amino acids: CASSSRGQEGFNQPQHF. V usage is TRBV7-3 and J usage is TRBJ1-5; 8 nucleotides align to TRBD1. The CDR3 has 17 amino acids. Trimming removed 4 bases from V and 4 bases from J; junction bases left unmatched: 12. In germline, CDR1 is SGHTA, CDR2 FQGTGA.

The chain carries TRBV5-1 and TRBJ2-6, with D possibly TRBD1 on 5 matching bases. Germline V gives CDR1 SGHRS, CDR2 YFSETQ. This CDR3 comprises 15 residues. V lost 4 bases, J lost 2 bases, and 10 bases lay in between. CDR3 in amino acids: CASSDDSTGANVLTF. The CDR3 DNA sequence: TGCGCCAGCAGCGATGACAGCACTGGGGCCAACGTCCTGACTTTC.

The chain joins TRBV19 to TRBJ2-7; D unresolved. Trimming shortened V by 3 bases and J by 2 bases, and 8 bases separated the two germline ends. CDR1 is LNHDA, CDR2 SQIVND, per germline (reference sequence). CDR3 length: 13 amino acids. CDR3 residues: CASSMGRTYEQYF. The CDR3 DNA reads as TGTGCCAGTAGTATGGGCAGAACCTACGAGCAGTACTTC.

This chain links TRBV4-1 with TRBJ1-4, with D unclear. CDR1 is MGHRA and CDR2 is YSYEKL in the germline V gene. V was shortened by 0 bases and J by 5 bases, with 16 bases between the two germline ends. The CDR3 sequence is 17 residues long. CDR3 protein: CASSQEKSALPNEKLFF. CDR3 nucleotide sequence: TGCGCCAGCAGCCAAGAAAAATCCGCCCTACCAAATGAAAAACTGTTTTTT.

J is TRBJ1-2 and V is TRBV6-1; D is possibly TRBD1 (6 bases). The CDR3 has 13 amino acids. Looked up from germline, CDR1 is MNHNS and CDR2 is SASEGT. Trimming pared 5 bases from V and 7 bases from J, leaving 14 bases between. CDR3 sequence: CASSLEGEVGYTF. CDR3 nucleotides: TGTGCCAGCAGTCTGGAGGGGGAAGTTGGCTACACCTTC.

This CDR3 reads CASSLGLGARGQPQHF. The CDR3 coding sequence is TGTGCCAGCAGCTTAGGGTTGGGGGCGCGGGGTCAGCCCCAGCATTTT. The J gene is TRBJ1-5, the V gene TRBV11-2; D perhaps matches TRBD1 (6 bases). The length of the CDR3 is 16 residues. The germline CDR1 and CDR2 sequences are SGHAT and FQNNGV. Trimming shortened V by 1 base and J by 6 bases, and 16 bases separated the two germline ends.

The CDR3 nucleotides read TGTGCCAGCAGCCCGTGGGACACCACAGATACGCAGTATTTT. Protein product: CASSPWDTTDTQYF. The chain joins TRBV13 to TRBJ2-3; TRBD1 might be the D (6 bases). Between the trimmed V and J ends, which lost 5 bases and 2 bases, there was a span of 11 bases. Germline CDR1 and CDR2: PRHDT and FYEKMQ (reference sequence). The CDR3 has 14 amino acids.

The chain couples TRBV5-6 to TRBJ2-7; 11 bases line up with TRBD1. Per germline, CDR1 SGHDT and CDR2 YYEEEE. The CDR3 is made up of 15 amino acids. V lost 3 bases, J lost 5 bases, and 7 bases stayed unmatched. The CDR3 bases are TGTGCCAGCAGCTCAACGGGACAGGGGGGAGACGAGCAGTACTTC. Encoded protein: CASSSTGQGGDEQYF.